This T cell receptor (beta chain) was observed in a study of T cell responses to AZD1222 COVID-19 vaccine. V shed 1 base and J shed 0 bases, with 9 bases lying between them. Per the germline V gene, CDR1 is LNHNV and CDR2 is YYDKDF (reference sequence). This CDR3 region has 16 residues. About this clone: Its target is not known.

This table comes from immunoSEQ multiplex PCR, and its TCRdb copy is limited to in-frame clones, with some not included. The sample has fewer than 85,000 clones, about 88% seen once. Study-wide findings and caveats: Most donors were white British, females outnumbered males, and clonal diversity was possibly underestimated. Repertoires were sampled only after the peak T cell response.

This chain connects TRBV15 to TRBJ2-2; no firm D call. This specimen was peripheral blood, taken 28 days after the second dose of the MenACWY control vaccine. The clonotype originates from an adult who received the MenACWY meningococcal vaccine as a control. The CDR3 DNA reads TGTGCCACCAGCAGAGTGGGCGGTCCGAACACCGGGGAGCTGTTTTTT. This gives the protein CATSRVGGPNTGELFF.